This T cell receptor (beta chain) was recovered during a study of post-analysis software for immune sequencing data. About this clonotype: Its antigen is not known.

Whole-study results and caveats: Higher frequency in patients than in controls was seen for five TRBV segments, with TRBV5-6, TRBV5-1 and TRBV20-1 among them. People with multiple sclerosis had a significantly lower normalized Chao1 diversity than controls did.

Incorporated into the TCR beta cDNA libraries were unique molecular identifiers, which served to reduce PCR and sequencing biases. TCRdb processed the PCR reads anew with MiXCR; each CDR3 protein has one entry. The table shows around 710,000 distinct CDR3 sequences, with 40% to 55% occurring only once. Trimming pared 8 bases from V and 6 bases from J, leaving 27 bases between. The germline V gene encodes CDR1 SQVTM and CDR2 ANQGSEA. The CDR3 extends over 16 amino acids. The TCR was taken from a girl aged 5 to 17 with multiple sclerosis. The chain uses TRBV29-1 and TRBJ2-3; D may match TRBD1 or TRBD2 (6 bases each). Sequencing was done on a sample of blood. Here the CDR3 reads CSLTAGGPRSWDTQYF. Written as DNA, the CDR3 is TGCAGCCTCACGGCCGGGGGCCCTCGTTCGTGGGATACGCAGTATTTT.